The entry below gives a single TCR beta chain sequence along with its context. Its antigen is undetermined. This sample is drawn from a study of blood T cells in healthy people across ages. Points from the study as a whole: Long-lived donors had more naive CD4+ cells and higher diversity than aged donors. Naive T cell percentage showed a strong correlation with TCR beta diversity.

Through a sample-barcoded 5' primer and a J-beta primer mix, a second PCR was run for roughly 6 to 11 cycles. TCRdb itself ran the 5' RACE reads through MiXCR, one entry per CDR3 protein. The data show about 500,000 distinct CDR3 sequences, around 24% seen once. This same sample was also part of a study on T cells of mothers and their children. Per that study: Whether pairs are related or unrelated, thymic selection shapes their TCR recombination output in much the same way. Related mother-child pairs showed slightly, non-significantly higher overlap than unrelated pairs.

This clonotype was sampled from a boy aged 5 to 17 in good health. The source material was blood.

CDR3 bases: TGTGCCAGCAGTTACTCCCCCGACAGGGTGAGCACCATATATTTT. This gives the protein CASSYSPDRVSTIYF. The V call is TRBV6-5, the J call TRBJ1-3, with 7 bases that match TRBD1. Germline CDR1 is MNHEY and CDR2 is SVGAGI. The CDR3 has 15 residues. V was pared by 0 bases and J by 9 bases, with 8 bases of the junction left unmatched.